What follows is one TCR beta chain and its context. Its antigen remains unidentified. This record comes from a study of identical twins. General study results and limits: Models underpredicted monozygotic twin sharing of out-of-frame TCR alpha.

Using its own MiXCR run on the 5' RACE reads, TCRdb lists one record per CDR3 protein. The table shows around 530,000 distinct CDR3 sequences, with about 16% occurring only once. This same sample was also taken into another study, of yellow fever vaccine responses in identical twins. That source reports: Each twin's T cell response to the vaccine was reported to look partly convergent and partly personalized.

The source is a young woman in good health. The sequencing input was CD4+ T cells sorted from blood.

Written as DNA, the CDR3 is TGTGCCAGCAGCGTTAGCGGGGGGGCGCGAGAGACCCAGTACTTC. Its translation is CASSVSGGARETQYF. The chain employs TRBV9 and TRBJ2-5; 11 bases map to TRBD2. J lost 4 bases, V lost 2 bases, and 4 bases had no gene match. CDR1 and CDR2 from the germline V gene are SGDLS and YYNGEE. The CDR3 totals 15 residues. Based on the CDR3 plus reference TRBV9 and TRBJ2-5, the full variable domain is DSGVTQTPKHLITATGQRVTLRCSPRSGDLSVYWYQQSLDQGLQFLIQYYNGEERAKGNILERFSAQQFPDLHSELNLSSLELGDSALYFCASSVSGGARETQYFGPGTRLLVL.